Each of the 5 T cell receptor beta chains below was sequenced from the same sample in a study of blood T cell repertoires in COVID-19. Assay used: immunoSEQ multiplex PCR; TCRdb lists only in-frame clones, some missing. The sample consists of approximately 10,000 clones, around 90% of them appearing once. The sample taken for sequencing was peripheral blood. These receptors were taken from a woman in her sixties with active COVID-19.

The chain links TRBV5-8 to TRBJ2-5; the match to TRBD1 covers 8 bases. V lost 4 bases to trimming and J lost 5 bases; unmatched junction nucleotides: 7. Germline CDR1 SGHTS, CDR2 YDEGEE. The CDR3 sequence is 14 residues long. Here the CDR3 reads CASSRGQGMETQYF. The CDR3, as DNA: TGTGCCAGCAGCCGAGGACAGGGAATGGAGACCCAGTACTTC.

The chain recombines TRBV27 with TRBJ2-2; tentative D call: TRBD2 (7 bases). V was trimmed by 7 bases and J by 6 bases, leaving 12 bases between them. The CDR3 has 13 amino acids. Germline CDR1 is MNHEY and CDR2 is SMNVEV (reference sequence). CDR3 sequence reads: CASTRGGAGELFF. As DNA, the CDR3 is TGTGCCAGCACCCGAGGGGGGGCCGGGGAGCTGTTTTTT.

J is TRBJ1-3 and V is TRBV5-1, with 10 bases that match TRBD1. The CDR3 extends over 19 amino acids. Germline V lookup: CDR1 SGHRS, CDR2 YFSETQ. V shed 4 bases and J 1 base; nucleotides not matched to a gene: 14. DNA for the CDR3: TGCGCCAGCAGCAGGACCGGGACAGGGGCCCGAGGGTCTGGAAACACCATATATTTT. This translates into CASSRTGTGARGSGNTIYF.

V usage is TRBV9 and J usage is TRBJ2-5, with D possibly matching TRBD2 (5 bases). Germline V gene data show CDR1 as SGDLS and CDR2 as YYNGEE. The CDR3 is 15 amino acids. Trimming removed 0 bases from V and 3 bases from J, with 12 bases in between. CDR3 DNA: TGTGCCAGCAGCGTAGAAGGGAGTCACAAAGAGACCCAGTACTTC. This encodes CASSVEGSHKETQYF.

The chain joins TRBV6-6 to TRBJ2-5; D is undetermined. In germline, CDR1 is MNHNY, CDR2 SVGAGI (reference sequence). The CDR3 runs 15 residues. V gave up 0 bases and J gave up 2 bases, with 10 bases separating them. CDR3: CASSYSGGQQETQYF. In DNA form, the CDR3 reads TGTGCCAGCAGTTACTCTGGTGGTCAGCAAGAGACCCAGTACTTC.